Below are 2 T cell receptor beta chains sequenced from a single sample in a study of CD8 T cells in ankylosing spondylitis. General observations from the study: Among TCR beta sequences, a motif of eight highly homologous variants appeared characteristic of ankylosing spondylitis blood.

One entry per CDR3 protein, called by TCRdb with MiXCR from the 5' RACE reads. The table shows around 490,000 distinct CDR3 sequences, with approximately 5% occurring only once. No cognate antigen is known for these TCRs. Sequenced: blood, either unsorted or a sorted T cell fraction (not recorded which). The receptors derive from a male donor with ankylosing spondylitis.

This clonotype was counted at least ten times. This CDR3 reads CASSREATLNYGYTF. Written as DNA, the CDR3 is TGTGCCAGCAGCCGGGAGGCGACCCTGAACTATGGCTACACCTTC. The chain links TRBV5-4 to TRBJ1-2; D gene ambiguous. Germline-derived CDR1 and CDR2 are SGHNT and YYREEE (reference sequence). Trimming removed 4 bases from V and 2 bases from J, with 15 bases in between. The CDR3 is 15 amino acids.

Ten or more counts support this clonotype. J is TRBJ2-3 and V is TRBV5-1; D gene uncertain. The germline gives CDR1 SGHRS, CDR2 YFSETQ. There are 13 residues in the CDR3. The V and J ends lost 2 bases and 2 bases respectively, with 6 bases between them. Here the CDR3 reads CASSFPPTDTQYF. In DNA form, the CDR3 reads TGCGCCAGCAGCTTTCCGCCCACAGATACGCAGTATTTT.